This T cell receptor beta chain was documented in a study of glioma-infiltrating T cells. Across the whole study: WHO grade II oligodendrogliomas or astrocytomas, plus non-recurrent WHO grade IV glioblastomas, were sampled. Presurgical dexamethasone in glioma patients lasted six or fewer days. Findings and caveats of the study: Non-neoplastic patients had below-expected tissue-blood divergence, while all gliomas exceeded expectation. Signature shared blood CDR3 motifs were enriched in low-divergence and depleted in high-divergence patients.

The CDR3 contains 15 residues. The germline gives CDR1 LNHDA, CDR2 SQIVND (reference sequence). Of note for this clonotype: Its antigen is undetermined. One end of the junction does not line up with germline, which may come from a read error.

TCR alpha and beta CDR3 regions were amplified from RNA using iRepertoire nested multiplex PCR. MiXCR, run by TCRdb on the multiplex PCR reads, gives a single entry per CDR3 protein. The table shows a few hundred thousand distinct CDR3 sequences, with 41% occurring only once. This clonotype was sampled from a human donor with low-grade glioma or glioblastoma, undergoing nonglioma brain surgery, or in good health (not recorded which). The sample taken for sequencing was glioma tissue, nonneoplastic brain tissue, or PBMCs (not recorded which). The chain employs TRBV19 and TRBJ1-5; D gene unclear. This CDR3 is CASSTQHYSNQTQHF. CDR3 coding DNA: TGTGCCAGTAGTACACAGCACTATAGCAATCAGACCCAGCATTTT.